This TCR beta chain was found in a study of T cell responses to AZD1222 COVID-19 vaccine. General study points: Mostly white British, mostly female donors; authors suggested clonal diversity may be underestimated. Repertoire samples came only from after the peak T cell response. Spike-specific TCR breadth and depth rose after two AZD1222 doses. With dominance at 160-218 and 743-854, vaccine-associated CD4 TCRs spanned spike.

Clones were read by immunoSEQ multiplex PCR, and TCRdb kept only the in-frame ones, dropping some. The table has 70,000 or so clones, over 60% seen once. This clone has a handful of counts. The antigen remains undetermined. Germline values: CDR1 LNHDA, CDR2 SQIVND (reference sequence). There are 13 residues in the CDR3. V shed 6 bases and J shed 0 bases, with 6 bases lying between them. Sequenced material: peripheral blood, taken on day 0 of AZD1222 vaccination. The genes are TRBV19 and TRBJ1-3; D ambiguous. This receptor was identified in an adult in good health. The CDR3 spells CASRELSGNTIYF. For the CDR3, the DNA is TGTGCCAGTAGGGAGCTCTCTGGAAACACCATATATTTT.